These 23 T cell receptor beta chains were sequenced from one sample in a study of blood T cell repertoires in COVID-19. Sequencing used immunoSEQ multiplex PCR; TCRdb keeps in-frame clones, though not all of them. The profile shows under 100,000 clones, around 87% of them singletons. Sequencing input: peripheral blood. The source of these receptors is a human donor in a cohort sampled during active COVID-19.

This rearrangement joins TRBV19 to TRBJ2-2, with D tentatively TRBD2 (6 bases). V was shortened by 7 bases and J by 5 bases, with 14 bases between the two germline ends. Germline CDR1 reads LNHDA; CDR2 reads SQIVND (reference sequence). This CDR3 region has 14 residues. As DNA, the CDR3 is TGTGCCAGTACACGGCCAGGGAGGACCGGGGAGCTGTTTTTT. Its translation: CASTRPGRTGELFF.

This chain uses TRBV24-1 with TRBJ2-3; tentatively, D is TRBD2 (7 bases). In germline, CDR1 is KGHDR, CDR2 SFDVKD. CDR3 length: 13 amino acids. V was shortened by 6 bases and J by 9 bases, with 15 bases between the two germline ends. Written as DNA, the CDR3 is TGTGCCACCAGTAACGGGGGGCAGGGAACGCAGTATTTT. Translated: CATSNGGQGTQYF.

The V and J genes are TRBV4-2 and TRBJ1-2; maybe TRBD1 (5 bases). The CDR3 runs 15 residues. The V gene's germline CDR1 is LGHNA and CDR2 YNFKEQ. The V gene lost 0 bases and the J gene lost 7 bases, with 15 bases spanning the gap. In DNA form, the CDR3 reads TGTGCCAGCAGCCAAGAAGGCAACAGGTTAGGTGGCTACACCTTC. Protein sequence: CASSQEGNRLGGYTF.

The rearrangement links TRBV6-2 or TRBV6-3 to TRBJ2-7; the D gene is possibly TRBD2 (6 bases). Germline-derived CDR1 and CDR2 are MNHEY and SVGEGT. The CDR3 totals 12 residues. V was clipped by 4 bases and J by 2 bases, with 6 bases between them. CDR3 coding DNA: TGTGCCAGCAGTTTAGCGGCCTACGAGCAGTACTTC. It specifies CASSLAAYEQYF.

V gene TRBV18 combines with J gene TRBJ1-4, with 10 bases aligning to TRBD1. The germline gives CDR1 KGHSH, CDR2 LQKENI. Trimming removed 5 bases from V and 2 bases from J; junction bases left unmatched: 14. The CDR3 runs to 19 residues. CDR3 sequence reads: CASSRDRQGALSTNEKLFF. Written as DNA, the CDR3 is TGTGCCAGCTCAAGGGATCGACAGGGGGCGCTTTCGACTAATGAAAAACTGTTTTTT.

This chain uses TRBV2 with TRBJ1-1; TRBD1 agrees at 7 bases. After removal of 6 bases from V and 7 bases from J, the junction contained 5 bases not matched to a gene. The CDR3 sequence is 12 residues long. The germline gives CDR1 SNHLY, CDR2 FYNNEI. CDR3 DNA: TGTGCCAGCAGCCAAGGGACAGTTGAAGCTTTCTTT. Translated: CASSQGTVEAFF.

The chain joins TRBV24-1 to TRBJ1-2, with TRBD1 matching over 7 bases. The CDR3 has 14 amino acids. V lost 4 bases to trimming and J lost 5 bases; unmatched junction nucleotides: 6. In germline, CDR1 is KGHDR, CDR2 SFDVKD. The CDR3 spells CATSDPGQPYGYTF. CDR3 nucleotide sequence: TGTGCCACCAGTGACCCGGGACAGCCGTATGGCTACACCTTC.

This chain links TRBV7-3 with TRBJ1-2; TRBD1 might be the D (6 bases). V lost 3 bases and J 0 bases, leaving 11 bases between the germline ends. The CDR3 runs 15 residues. Germline V gene sequence: CDR1 SGHTA, CDR2 FQGTGA. CDR3 in DNA: TGTGCCAGCAGCTTTAGGACAGCATCTAACTATGGCTACACCTTC. Encoded protein: CASSFRTASNYGYTF. Variable domain in full (rest from reference TRBV7-3 and TRBJ1-2): GAGVSQTPSNKVTEKGKYVELRCDPISGHTALYWYRQSLGQGPEFLIYFQGTGAADDSGLPNDRFFAVRPEGSVSTLKIQRTERGDSAVYLCASSFRTASNYGYTFGSGTRLTVV.

The gene calls are TRBV6-6 and TRBJ2-4; D unclear. In germline, CDR1 is MNHNY, CDR2 SVGAGI (reference sequence). The V gene lost 6 bases and the J gene lost 0 bases, with 12 bases spanning the gap. This CDR3 comprises 15 residues. The CDR3 bases are TGTGCCAGCAGCCCGGTCCCCGTAGCCAAAAACATTCAGTACTTC. Its protein product is CASSPVPVAKNIQYF.

This sequence joins TRBV7-9 and TRBJ1-1, with D possibly matching TRBD1 (5 bases). The CDR3 sequence is 14 residues long. Deletions cut 2 bases from V and 4 bases from J, with 11 bases between. Germline V gives CDR1 SEHNR, CDR2 FQNEAQ (reference sequence). CDR3: CASSLFSGPTEAFF. The DNA for the CDR3 is TGTGCCAGCAGCTTATTTTCAGGGCCCACTGAAGCTTTCTTT.

The rearrangement uses TRBV28 and TRBJ2-5; 12 positions agree with TRBD2. Per germline, CDR1 MDHEN and CDR2 SYDVKM. The V segment lost 4 bases and the J segment 4 bases; nucleotides outside the gene matches: 7. The CDR3 runs 16 residues. CDR3 nucleotide sequence: TGTGCCAGCAGTTCCGGACTGACTAGCGGGGGAGAGACCCAGTACTTC. Protein sequence: CASSSGLTSGGETQYF.

V is TRBV5-1 and J is TRBJ1-1; D is possibly TRBD1 (5 bases). Germline V lookup: CDR1 SGHRS, CDR2 YFSETQ. The CDR3 extends over 16 amino acids. V was cut by 0 bases and J by 4 bases, with 16 bases left in between. In DNA form, the CDR3 reads TGCGCCAGCAGCTTGGTTTCGGGGGGAGGTGGCACTGAAGCTTTCTTT. This gives the protein CASSLVSGGGGTEAFF.

The V and J genes are TRBV5-1 and TRBJ1-4, with 7 bases lining up with TRBD1. Germline-derived CDR1 and CDR2 are SGHRS and YFSETQ. Germline trimming cut 3 bases from V and 5 bases from J; bases unmatched to any gene: 7. CDR3 length equals 15 residues. This CDR3 is CASSSMGQTNEKLFF. CDR3 bases: TGCGCCAGCAGCTCAATGGGACAGACGAATGAAAAACTGTTTTTT. The whole variable domain, remainder taken from reference TRBV5-1 and TRBJ1-4, is KAGVTQTPRYLIKTRGQQVTLSCSPISGHRSVSWYQQTPGQGLQFLFEYFSETQRNKGNFPGRFSGRQFSNSRSEMNVSTLELGDSALYLCASSSMGQTNEKLFFGSGTQLSVL.

V and J are TRBV7-2 and TRBJ2-1; 7 bases agree with TRBD2. V gave up 1 base and J gave up 3 bases; unmatched junction bases: 9. The CDR3 spans 17 residues. Germline assignment: CDR1 SGHTA and CDR2 FQGNSA. CDR3 in amino acids: CASSLVEGIAGYNEQFF. For the CDR3, the DNA is TGTGCCAGCAGCTTAGTGGAGGGGATAGCGGGCTACAATGAGCAGTTCTTC.

J is TRBJ2-7 and V is TRBV16; D might be TRBD2 (6 bases). Trimming shortened V by 5 bases and J by 1 base, and 15 bases separated the two germline ends. Germline lookup yields CDR1 KGHSY and CDR2 FQNENV. This CDR3 is 15 amino acids long. CDR3 residues: CASSSPEGSSYEQYF. CDR3 in DNA: TGTGCCAGCAGCTCCCCGGAGGGATCATCCTACGAGCAGTACTTC.

This chain links TRBV25-1 with TRBJ2-1; D gene unclear. The V gene's germline CDR1 is MGHDK and CDR2 SYGVNS. This CDR3 has 11 residues. V was cut by 4 bases and J by 4 bases, with 2 bases left in between. The CDR3 DNA follows: TGTGCCAGCAGTGTATACAATGAGCAGTTCTTC. Translated, it gives CASSVYNEQFF.

The chain combines TRBV7-3 with TRBJ2-1; 12 nucleotides line up with TRBD2. Germline V gene lookup returns CDR1 SGHTA and CDR2 FQGTGA. The length of the CDR3 is 15 residues. V was pared by 4 bases and J by 6 bases, with 4 bases of the junction left unmatched. The CDR3 spells CASSSLAGGRNEQFF. The CDR3 DNA reads as TGTGCCAGCAGCTCGCTAGCGGGGGGGCGCAATGAGCAGTTCTTC.

The V call is TRBV14, the J call TRBJ2-3; D not certain. This CDR3 contains 12 residues. Trimming removed 5 bases from V and 4 bases from J, with 7 bases in between. Germline lookup yields CDR1 SGHDN and CDR2 FVKESK. CDR3 protein: CASSFLSDTQYF. CDR3 nucleotides: TGTGCCAGCAGCTTCCTTTCAGATACGCAGTATTTT.

V is TRBV9 and J is TRBJ2-5; the D gene is possibly TRBD1 (7 bases). V lost 4 bases and J lost 5, with 24 bases in between. This CDR3 is built from 17 residues. The germline gives CDR1 SGDLS, CDR2 YYNGEE. This chain's CDR3 is CASSPVRRGPEGETQYF. DNA of the CDR3: TGTGCCAGCAGCCCCGTCCGGAGGGGGCCCGAGGGGGAGACCCAGTACTTC.

The J gene is TRBJ2-1, the V gene TRBV18, with D perhaps TRBD2 (6 bases). The CDR3 totals 13 residues. V lost 4 bases and J 6 bases, leaving 10 bases between the germline ends. Germline loops: CDR1 KGHSH, CDR2 LQKENI. The CDR3 here is CASSLGLSNEQFF. The CDR3 nucleotides are TGTGCCAGCTCACTGGGACTCTCCAATGAGCAGTTCTTC. Looking up the rest from reference TRBV18 and TRBJ2-1 gives the full variable domain: NAGVMQNPRHLVRRRGQEARLRCSPMKGHSHVYWYRQLPEEGLKFMVYLQKENIIDESGMPKERFSAEFPKEGPSILRIQQVVRGDSAAYFCASSLGLSNEQFFGPGTRLTVL.

The chain uses TRBV3-1 (or the pseudogene TRBV3-2) and TRBJ2-2; D remains unclear. CDR1 is LGHDT, CDR2 YNNKEL, per germline (reference sequence). This CDR3 region has 13 residues. V lost 1 base and J lost 6, with 6 bases in between. The CDR3 DNA reads as TGTGCCAGCAGCCAAGTTGCGTCCGGGGAGCTGTTTTTT. Protein product: CASSQVASGELFF.

The chain carries TRBV11-3 and TRBJ2-5; 8 bases are shared with TRBD2. V was pared by 5 bases and J by 4 bases, with 9 bases of the junction left unmatched. Germline CDR1 SGHNT, CDR2 YENEEA. The CDR3 extends over 15 amino acids. CDR3 nucleotides: TGTGCCAGCAGCCAAAGGGCGGGGGGCGCAGAGACCCAGTACTTC. Its translation is CASSQRAGGAETQYF.

The chain links TRBV5-4 to TRBJ1-4; 8 nucleotides agree with TRBD1. Germline V gene sequence: CDR1 SGHNT, CDR2 YYREEE (reference sequence). CDR3 length equals 16 residues. The J segment lost 2 bases and the V segment lost 0 bases, leaving 3 bases of the junction unmatched. The CDR3 protein is CASSLGQGRTNEKLFF. DNA for the CDR3: TGTGCCAGCAGCTTGGGACAGGGGAGGACTAATGAAAAACTGTTTTTT.